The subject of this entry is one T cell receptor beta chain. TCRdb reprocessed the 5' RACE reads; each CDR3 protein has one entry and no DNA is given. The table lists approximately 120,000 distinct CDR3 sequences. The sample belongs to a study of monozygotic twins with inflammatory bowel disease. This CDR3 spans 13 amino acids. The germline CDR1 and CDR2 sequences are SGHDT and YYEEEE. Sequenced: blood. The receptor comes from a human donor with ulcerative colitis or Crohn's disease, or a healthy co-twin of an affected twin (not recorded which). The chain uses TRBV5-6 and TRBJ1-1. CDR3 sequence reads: CASSSTVDAEAFF.